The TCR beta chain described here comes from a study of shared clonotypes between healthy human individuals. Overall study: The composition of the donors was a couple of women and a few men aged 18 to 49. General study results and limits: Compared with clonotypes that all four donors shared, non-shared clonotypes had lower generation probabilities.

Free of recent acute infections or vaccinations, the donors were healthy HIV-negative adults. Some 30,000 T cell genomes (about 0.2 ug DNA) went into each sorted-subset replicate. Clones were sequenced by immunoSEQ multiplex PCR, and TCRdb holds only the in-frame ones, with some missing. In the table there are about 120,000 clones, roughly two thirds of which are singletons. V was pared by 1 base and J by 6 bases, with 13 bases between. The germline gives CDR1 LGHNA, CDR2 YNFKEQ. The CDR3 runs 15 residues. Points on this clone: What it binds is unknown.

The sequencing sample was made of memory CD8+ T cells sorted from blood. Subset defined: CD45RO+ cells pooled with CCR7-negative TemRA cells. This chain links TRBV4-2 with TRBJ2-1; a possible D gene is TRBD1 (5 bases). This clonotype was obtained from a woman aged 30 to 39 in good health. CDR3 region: CASSQAQGEGNEQFF. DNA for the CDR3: TGTGCCAGCAGCCAAGCCCAGGGTGAAGGCAATGAGCAGTTCTTC.